This record covers a single T cell receptor beta chain. The data derive from a study of blood T cell repertoires in COVID-19. Background on the study: Samples of COVID-19 (acute and convalescent) were obtained from the United States, Italy and Spain.

Study processing details: Researchers report that nucleated cell counts were estimated from reference gene primer amplification. Clones were sequenced by immunoSEQ multiplex PCR, and TCRdb holds only the in-frame ones, with some missing. V and J calls and clone size follow that table, whereas D and trimming were derived from the DNA. This table has 55,000 to 70,000 clones, roughly nine tenths appearing once. The length of the CDR3 is 13 residues. Trimming took off 6 bases at V and 6 bases at J, with 14 bases between the two ends. The TCR was taken from a man aged 35 to 55 with COVID-19, enrolled during active disease. Sequences were obtained from peripheral blood. This chain uses TRBV23-1 with TRBJ1-1; D gene ambiguous. TRBV23-1 is identified as an open reading frame with a role that is uncertain. Here the CDR3 reads CASSPAGVAEAFF. As DNA, the CDR3 is TGCGCCAGCAGCCCAGCCGGGGTGGCTGAAGCTTTCTTT.